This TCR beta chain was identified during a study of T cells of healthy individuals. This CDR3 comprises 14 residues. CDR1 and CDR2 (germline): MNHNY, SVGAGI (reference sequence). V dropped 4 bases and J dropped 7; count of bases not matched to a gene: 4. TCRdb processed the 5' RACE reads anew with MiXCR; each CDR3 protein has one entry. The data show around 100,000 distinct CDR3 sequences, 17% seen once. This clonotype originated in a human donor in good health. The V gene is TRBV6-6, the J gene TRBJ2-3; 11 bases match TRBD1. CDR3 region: CASSLGQGGNTQYF. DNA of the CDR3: TGTGCCAGCAGTTTGGGACAGGGGGGAAATACGCAGTATTTT.